Reported below is one T cell receptor (beta chain). Its cognate antigen is unknown. The record originates from a study of identical twins. Notes on the study in general: Out-of-frame alpha sequences shared by twins showed excess low generation probability.

A universal primer binding site was introduced by template switching. The final cDNA contained unique molecular identifiers. TCRdb reprocessed the 5' RACE reads via MiXCR and lists one record per CDR3 protein. The sample holds hundreds of thousands of distinct CDR3 sequences, approximately 9% seen once. The CDR3 covers 17 residues. After removal of 2 bases from V and 5 bases from J, the junction contained 11 bases not matched to a gene. Germline V gene lookup returns CDR1 MNHEY and CDR2 SMNVEV (reference sequence). The same sample was also studied in work on yellow fever vaccine responses in identical twins.

The receptor comes from a woman under 30 in good health. Sequences were obtained from PBMCs. The rearrangement links TRBV27 to TRBJ2-2, with 7 nucleotides matching TRBD1. CDR3 residues: CASSLASSTGKTGELFF. In DNA, the CDR3 is TGTGCCAGCAGTTTAGCATCCTCGACAGGGAAAACCGGGGAGCTGTTTTTT.